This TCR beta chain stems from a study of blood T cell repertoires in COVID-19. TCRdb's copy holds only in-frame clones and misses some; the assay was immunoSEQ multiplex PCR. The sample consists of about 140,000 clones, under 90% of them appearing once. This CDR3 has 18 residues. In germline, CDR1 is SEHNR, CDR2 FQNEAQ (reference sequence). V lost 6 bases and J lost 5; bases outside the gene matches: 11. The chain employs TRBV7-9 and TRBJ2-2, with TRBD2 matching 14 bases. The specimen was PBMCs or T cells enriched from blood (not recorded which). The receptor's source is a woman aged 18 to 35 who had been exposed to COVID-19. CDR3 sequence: CASRTPGLAGVGTGELFF. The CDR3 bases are TGTGCCAGCAGAACCCCGGGACTAGCGGGAGTGGGGACCGGGGAGCTGTTTTTT. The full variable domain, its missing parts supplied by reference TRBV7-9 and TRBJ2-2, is DTGVSQNPRHKITKRGQNVTFRCDPISEHNRLYWYRQTLGQGPEFLTYFQNEAQLEKSRLLSDRFSAERPKGSFSTLEIQRTEQGDSAMYLCASRTPGLAGVGTGELFFGEGSRLTVL.